The T cell receptor (beta chain) under discussion was sequenced for a study of radiation and T cells in renal cell carcinoma. Repertoires were generated with immunoSEQ multiplex PCR, while TCRdb's copy carries only in-frame clones and drops some. This sample yields more than 95,000 clones, of which 81% are seen a single time; approximately 5% belongs to the top ten. Findings and limits, study-wide: In blood, top tumor clones expanded by 2 weeks, shrinking by 4.

Described time point: blood 2 weeks post-SBRT. Treatment indicated: 15 Gy SBRT to primary tumor, nephrectomy 4 weeks later. The tumor was a clear cell renal cell carcinoma. With regard to this clone: Its antigen is unidentified.

V was pared by 4 bases and J by 2 bases, with 10 bases of the junction left unmatched. Germline CDR1 is LNHDA and CDR2 is SQIVND (reference sequence). This CDR3 is 16 amino acids long. The sample was blood, taken from a patient whose treatment included radiotherapy and nephrectomy. The receptor's source is a middle-aged man with renal cell carcinoma. J is TRBJ2-7 and V is TRBV19, with TRBD2 matching 8 bases. The DNA of the CDR3 is TGTGCCAGTAGTAGGAGCCGGAGCGGGAGAGCCTACGAGCAGTACTTC. Its protein product is CASSRSRSGRAYEQYF.